Listed below are T cell receptor beta chains from one sample, sequenced in a study of blood T cells in healthy people across ages. TCRdb reanalysed the 5' RACE reads using MiXCR and keeps one entry per CDR3 protein. This sample has approximately 1,000,000 distinct CDR3 sequences; 35% to 45% occur once, and the top ten carry around 14%. What was sequenced was blood. The origin of the receptors is a young man in good health. Both conserved end residues are part of each CDR3. A D gene is named only where the DNA matches it firmly. Only some rows state a clone size, as once, few, many or a class for expanded clones.

j_call v_call d_call clone_size cdr3_nt cdr3_aa
TRBJ2-5 TRBV27 TRBD1 - TGTGCCAGCAGCCCGACAGGGGCCACCCCAGCCACCCAGTACTTC CASSPTGATPATQYF
TRBJ1-2 TRBV7-2 TRBD1 - TGTGCCAGCAGCCGGAAACGTGGGACAGGGGATGGCTACACCTTC CASSRKRGTGDGYTF
TRBJ1-4 TRBV5-1 TRBD1 - TGCGCCAGCAGTTTCAAGACAGGGTCCTCAACTAATGAAAAACTGTTTTTT CASSFKTGSSTNEKLFF
TRBJ1-2 TRBV5-1 - - TGCGCCAGCAGCCCAGGGGTCGAGGATGGCTACACCTTC CASSPGVEDGYTF
TRBJ2-2 TRBV4-3 TRBD1 - TGCGCCAGCAGCCAAGGACAGGGATGGGGACAGTTGACCGGGGAGCTGTTTTTT CASSQGQGWGQLTGELFF
TRBJ1-2 TRBV6-6 TRBD1 - TGTGCCAGCACCGAGTTGGGACAGGACTATGGCTACACCTTC CASTELGQDYGYTF
TRBJ2-7 TRBV12-3/TRBV12-4 - few TGTGCCAGCAGTCTTCCGGGCCCCTACGAGCAGTACTTC CASSLPGPYEQYF
TRBJ1-6 TRBV18 TRBD1 - TGTGCCAGCTCACCCGAAGGGACAGAAAATTCACCCCTCCACTTT CASSPEGTENSPLHF
TRBJ2-5 TRBV5-1 - many TGCGCCAGCAGCTTAGGGTCCTCAAACCAAGAGACCCAGTACTTC CASSLGSSNQETQYF
TRBJ1-5 TRBV6-2/TRBV6-3 TRBD1 - TGTGCCAGCAGACGCTCCAACAGGGGACGGGATCAGCCCCAGCATTTT CASRRSNRGRDQPQHF
TRBJ1-1 TRBV18 - - TGTGCTAGCTCACCACCGGCGGGGGCATTCACTGAAGCTTTCTTT CASSPPAGAFTEAFF
TRBJ2-3 TRBV4-3 - - TGCGCCAGCAGCCAAGTCGCGGCAGATACGCAGTATTTT CASSQVAADTQYF
TRBJ2-7 TRBV24-1 TRBD1 - TGTGCCACCAGTCCTGGGACAGGTCTGTCCTACAATGAGCAGTACTTC CATSPGTGLSYNEQYF
TRBJ2-1 TRBV12-3/TRBV12-4 TRBD2 few TGTGCCACACAGGGACTAGCGGGGGTCAATGAGCAGTTCTTC CATQGLAGVNEQFF
TRBJ1-2 TRBV7-3 - - TGTGCCAGCAGCTTAACCCCGGGGGATTATGGCTACACCTTC CASSLTPGDYGYTF
TRBJ2-5 TRBV10-3 - - TGTGCCATCAGTCAACAGAAAGAGACCCAGTACTTC CAISQQKETQYF
TRBJ2-3 TRBV20-1 TRBD2 - TGCAGTGCTAGGGCGGGACTAGCGGGAGGAGATACGCAGTATTTT CSARAGLAGGDTQYF
TRBJ2-2 TRBV13 - - TGTGCCAGCACCCCTAGCCCGAACACCGGGGAGCTGTTTTTT CASTPSPNTGELFF
TRBJ2-7 TRBV21-1 - many TGTGCCAGCAGGCTTCAGGAGGTGCAATCCTACGAGCAGTACTTC CASRLQEVQSYEQYF
TRBJ2-7 TRBV27 - few TGTGCCAGCAGTCCCGGGCTCCCCTCCGAGCAGTACTTC CASSPGLPSEQYF
TRBJ2-3 TRBV7-2 TRBD2 few TGTGCCAGCAGCTTGGCTAGCGGGGGGATAACTAGCACAGATACGCAGTATTTT CASSLASGGITSTDTQYF
TRBJ1-3 TRBV27 TRBD1 - TGTGCCAGCAGTCCTGGACAGGGGGCATCTGGAAACACCATATATTTT CASSPGQGASGNTIYF
TRBJ2-3 TRBV4-1 - - TGCGCCAGCTCCAGGGCTCAGGATACGCAGTATTTT CASSRAQDTQYF
TRBJ2-4 TRBV6-1 TRBD1 - TGTGCCAGCTATTTGCCGGACAGGGGAGGCATTCAGTACTTC CASYLPDRGGIQYF
TRBJ1-5 TRBV7-6 - - TGTGCCAGCAGCTTAGGGTCGGGCTCTTCGGGCAGTCAGCCCCAGCATTTT CASSLGSGSSGSQPQHF
TRBJ2-1 TRBV4-3 - few TGCGCCAGCAGCCACAACCCAGCGGGCAAACTCACCTACAATGAGCAGTTCTTC CASSHNPAGKLTYNEQFF
TRBJ2-1 TRBV7-9 - - TGTGCCAGCAGCTCTATGGGCAGGGACGACAGGCGATACAATGAGCAGTTCTTC CASSSMGRDDRRYNEQFF
TRBJ2-7 TRBV6-6 - few TGTGCCACCAGCGCCGGGACGGTCTCCTACGAGCAGTACTTC CATSAGTVSYEQYF
TRBJ2-5 TRBV7-8 TRBD1 once TGTGCCAGTATGACAGGGCTTGCGGATGGGGACAATGAGCAGTACTTC CASMTGLADGDNEQYF
TRBJ1-1 TRBV27 - - TGTGCCAGCAGTGGGGCAGGGTGGGGGGACACTGAAGCTTTCTTT CASSGAGWGDTEAFF
TRBJ1-5 TRBV4-1 TRBD1 - TGCGCCAGCAGCCACACCCCTGGGGACAGGGGGAAACAGCCCCAGCATTTT CASSHTPGDRGKQPQHF
TRBJ1-2 TRBV4-1 - few TGCGCCAGCAGCCAGCACGTTTCGGACAGAAATGGCTACACCTTC CASSQHVSDRNGYTF
TRBJ1-3 TRBV9 TRBD1 - TGTGCCAGCGGTGGCCCGACAGGGAGCTCTGGAACCACCATATATTTT CASGGPTGSSGTTIYF
TRBJ2-4 TRBV7-9 - few TGTGCCAGCAGCCTCTCCGACCGAGAAAACATTCAGTACTTC CASSLSDRENIQYF
TRBJ1-3 TRBV7-9 - - TGTGCCAGCTACCGGGGGAACTCTGGAAACACCATATATTTT CASYRGNSGNTIYF
TRBJ2-1 TRBV4-1 TRBD2 many TGCGCCAGCAGCCAAGAAGGGCATCTAGCGGGTGCCTACAATGAGCAGTTCTTC CASSQEGHLAGAYNEQFF
TRBJ2-2 TRBV4-3 - few TGCGCCAGCAGCCAAGAAAGAGCGGACACCGGGGAGCTGTTTTTT CASSQERADTGELFF
TRBJ1-1 TRBV5-1 - - TGCGCCATCAGCTCCGCCGGGACGAGGGGCACTGAAGCTTTCTTT CAISSAGTRGTEAFF
TRBJ2-1 TRBV5-4 - few TGTGCCAGCAGCTTGGAGACTCGAGGCGTGAATGAGCAGTTCTTC CASSLETRGVNEQFF
TRBJ1-2 TRBV6-6 - - TGTGCCAGCAGACCTCCCGACGCAGCTAACTATGGCTACACCTTC CASRPPDAANYGYTF
TRBJ1-2 TRBV7-2 TRBD1 - TGTGCCAGCAGCTTAGATCGCGCAGGGGGCTATGGCTGCACCTTC CASSLDRAGGYGCTF
TRBJ2-7 TRBV28 - few TGTGCCAGCAGTTTGGAGTCAGGATCCTACGAGCAGTACTTC CASSLESGSYEQYF
TRBJ2-1 TRBV6-2/TRBV6-3 - - TGTGCCAGCAGTTACGGAGGGCAGGATCATCGGAATGAGCAGTTCTTC CASSYGGQDHRNEQFF